These 2 T cell receptor beta chains came from one sample sequenced in a study of shared clonotypes between healthy human individuals (dated by TCRdb to between 2020 and 2021). Preparation of the library involved the immunoSEQ multiplex PCR assay. TCRdb retrieved this table from immuneACCESS and kept in-frame rearrangements only. Not all clones are present; in checked studies, unresolved V genes account for under half, and no reason is known for the remainder. In all, the sample holds about 2.4 million clones, and 93% of those were seen once. 0.36% of the sample comes from the top ten. Sequenced material: naive CD4+ T cells from PBMCs. According to the study, the label for this sample's cell subset or site signals: CD45RA+ positively selected. The receptors come from a man aged 18-30 years in good health. Some clones in this sample may be carry-over from other donors' samples.

This chain connects TRBV7-9 to TRBJ2-3, with TRBD2 matching 7 bases. Trimming removed 3 bases from V and 2 bases from J; junction bases left unmatched: 2. This CDR3 comprises 14 residues. Germline V gene lookup returns CDR1 SEHNR and CDR2 FQNEAQ (reference sequence). CDR3 nucleotides: TGTGCCAGCAGCTTTAGCGGGCTCACAGATACGCAGTATTTT. Protein sequence: CASSFSGLTDTQYF.

The gene calls are TRBV9 and TRBJ2-3; D possibly corresponds to TRBD1 (6 bases). V shed 5 bases and J shed 0 bases, with 10 bases lying between them. Germline V lookup: CDR1 SGDLS, CDR2 YYNGEE. The CDR3 is made up of 14 amino acids. The CDR3 spells CASRTGHSTDTQYF. DNA for the CDR3: TGTGCCAGCAGGACGGGACATAGCACAGATACGCAGTATTTT.